Listed here is a single TCR beta chain. Its antigen is as yet unknown. Within the ViraFEST assay, antigen-specific CD4+ T cells underwent expansion with viral peptide pools prior to sequencing. Scientists isolated CD4+ T cells after a roughly 9-day culture period ended. By PCR, the person was confirmed to have had SARS-CoV-2 infection between March and December 2020. Each person got two doses of an mRNA SARS-CoV-2 vaccine, BNT162b2 or mRNA-1273. Every well got a few million PBMC, which were grown with 8.5 to 10 IU/ml IL-2 and 9 to 10 ug/ml peptides. This specimen comes from a study of vaccination effects on CD4 cells after COVID-19. Overall study context: Early and late post-vaccination sampling was undertaken in a cohort of a few convalescent patients.

The CDR3 contains 18 residues. Germline V CDR1 and CDR2: LGHNA, YSLEER. J lost 5 bases, V lost 0 bases, and 12 bases had no gene match. Whole-study findings and limits: Infection- and vaccine-induced clones contracted markedly late after vaccination. In convalescents, post-vaccine spike-reactive clones were mainly new clones induced by vaccination.

Sequencing used immunoSEQ multiplex PCR; TCRdb keeps in-frame clones, though not all of them. The sample has about 17,000 clones; around 80% are singletons. The sample was CD4+ T cells from PBMCs cultured with SARS-CoV-2 spike peptides, taken after COVID-19 vaccination. The sequence was collected from a human donor who had a prior SARS-CoV-2 infection. The V call is TRBV4-3, the J call TRBJ2-3; TRBD2 matches 9 bases. The CDR3 DNA reads TGCGCCAGCAGCCAAGAGTACGAAGGTCTAGCGGGACAAGATACGCAGTATTTT. Translated: CASSQEYEGLAGQDTQYF.